This T cell receptor (beta chain) comes out of a study of T cell changes during pregnancy in multiple sclerosis. Germline CDR1 reads LGHNA; CDR2 reads YNFKEQ. The CDR3 covers 17 residues. The V gene lost 8 bases and the J gene lost 5 bases, with 24 bases spanning the gap. The data were produced by immunoSEQ multiplex PCR, yet TCRdb's version contains in-frame clones alone and is incomplete. The sample has around 53,000 clones; roughly 90% are singletons. The receptor's source is a female donor with multiple sclerosis, enrolled in a pregnancy study. The chain is built from TRBV4-2 and TRBJ2-2, with a weak D call TRBD2 (5 bases). Here the sequenced sample was CD4+ T cells from peripheral blood mononuclear cells, taken after pregnancy. The CDR3 DNA sequence: TGTGCCAGCCGCGGAGGTCGGGGTGGGGAAGGGACCGGGGAGCTGTTTTTT. Translating it yields CASRGGRGGEGTGELFF.